What follows describes a single T cell receptor beta chain. The antigen it binds to is not known. Qualities for individual bases were not recorded, and no much larger clone is one base off. These data come from a study of regulatory T cells in long-lasting Graves disease (dated by TCRdb to about 2021). About the investigation overall: Persistent Graves' disease meant more than 5 years of antithyroid drug treatment with TSH receptor autoantibodies that stayed positive. Antithyroid drugs had been taken for about 9.7 years on average by persistent Graves' disease patients in the clinical cohort. The study was conducted in China and was registered as a clinical trial. A total of about 33 samples underwent TCR sequencing, from about 13 patients with persistent Graves' disease and approximately 20 patients with newly diagnosed Graves' disease. Patients with persistent Graves' disease were compared with patients with newly diagnosed Graves' disease using TCR sequencing and RNA sequencing of peripheral blood.

The CDR3 runs 17 amino acids, cysteine and phenylalanine included. Solely the CDR3 DNA is kept, with 51 bases framed from the first base. At the junction V is shortened by 3 bases and J by 4 bases; bases outside the gene matches: 7. The germline V gene sets CDR1 to SGHNT and CDR2 to YENEEA. Broader findings and caveats from the paper: Only peripheral blood was studied, because thyroid tissue, the primary lesion, was inaccessible. The authors acknowledged the small sample size as a limitation that may reduce accuracy. Only the TCR beta chain was sequenced and analyzed. A larger number of public clonotypes was shared among persistent patients (over 2,500) than among newly diagnosed patients (roughly 930). TRBV28, TRBJ1-2 and TRBJ2-5 were preferentially used in persistent disease, while TRBV20-1 and TRBJ2-1 were favored in newly diagnosed disease. Compared with newly diagnosed patients, patients with persistent Graves' disease had lower TCR Shannon entropy and fewer highly expanded clones, which suggests clonal expansion.

Read against the paper, the sample's time point label means: persistent/refractory GD, antithyroid drugs over 5 years with positive TRAb. For both TCR sequencing and RNA sequencing, RNA was extracted from PBMCs in TRIzol. The diagnosis of Graves' disease was made according to American Thyroid Association guidelines. Patients for the study were recruited at an endocrinology department in Xi'an, China. Each patient gave approximately 10 milliliters of peripheral blood, collected in an EDTA anticoagulant tube. Ficoll Paque Plus density gradient separation was used to isolate PBMCs, and no additional T cell sorting was done. An Agilent 2100 Bioanalyzer and agarose gel were used to assess RNA quality, and a NanoDrop 2000 was used to measure RNA concentration. Libraries were made using multiplex PCR. Sequencing used an Illumina HiSeq 4000. CDR3 regions were amplified by Arm-PCR with iRepertoire HTBI primers to construct TCR beta libraries. Before sequencing, the PCR products went through gel purification. In the paper's pipeline: Gene usage analysis of CDR3 amino acid clonotypes used the 60 to 75 TRBV and about 15 TRBJ segments found across samples. Filtered high-quality paired reads were merged into contigs using COPE and FqMerger. Contigs were aligned with BLAST to IMGT TRBV, TRBD and TRBJ reference genes, and CDR3 was defined per IMGT. Any clonotype with a frequency above 0.1% was counted as a highly expanded clone. Shannon entropy served as the measure of repertoire diversity, while the Gini coefficient captured V-J evenness. Clonotypes shared by more than one individual were considered public. The public sequencing data were trimmed at Q25 with fastp and processed into clonotypes with MiXCR by TCRdb, which kept only in-frame beta chains. Every entry covers one CDR3 protein and lists the most common genes and DNA from its rows. The V and J calls follow TCRdb's processing rather than the paper's. For this sample the table gives fewer than 400,000 distinct CDR3 sequences, of which 15% to 20% were detected only once. The ten most abundant clones make up 29% of the sample.

The material sequenced was peripheral blood mononuclear cells (PBMCs), taken when the disease was refractory, from a patient treated with antithyroid drugs. The V gene is TRBV11-3 and the J gene is TRBJ2-2, and TRBD2 aligns with 11 junction nucleotides. The sequence was collected from a female donor with Graves disease. The CDR3 amino acid sequence is: CASSFFLAGGITGELFF. The DNA reads as follows: TGTGCCAGCAGCTTTTTCCTAGCGGGGGGCATCACCGGGGAGCTGTTTTTT.